The 11 T cell receptor beta chains below were found in one sample sequenced in a study of OX40 agonist ivuxolimab in advanced cancers. Assay used: immunoSEQ multiplex PCR; TCRdb lists only in-frame clones, some missing. This table has over 25,000 clones, 86% appearing once. The specimen comprised CD4+ or CD8+ T cells sorted from blood, sampled in a trial of the OX40 agonist ivuxolimab. These receptors all stem from an adult with an advanced solid tumor such as melanoma, head and neck, liver or kidney cancer.

The chain carries TRBV7-9 and TRBJ1-2, with unresolved D. CDR1 and CDR2 (germline): SEHNR, FQNEAQ (reference sequence). The CDR3 extends over 11 amino acids. V gave up 5 bases and J gave up 3 bases, with 4 bases separating them. DNA of the CDR3: TGTGCCAGCAGCCCGGACTATGGCTACACCTTC. Amino acid sequence: CASSPDYGYTF.

The chain is built from TRBV7-6 and TRBJ2-7; 7 bases are a match to TRBD1. Per germline, CDR1 SGHVS and CDR2 FNYEAQ. Trimming removed 2 bases from V and 2 bases from J; junction bases left unmatched: 3. This CDR3 has 14 amino acids. This chain's CDR3 is CASSLSGQTYEQYF. DNA of the CDR3: TGTGCCAGCAGCTTATCGGGACAGACCTACGAGCAGTACTTC. Complete variable domain (other parts from reference TRBV7-6 and TRBJ2-7): GAGVSQSPRYKVTKRGQDVALRCDPISGHVSLYWYRQALGQGPEFLTYFNYEAQQDKSGLPNDRFSAERPEGSISTLTIQRTEQRDSAMYRCASSLSGQTYEQYFGPGTRLTVT.

Only one count was recorded for this clone. The V call is TRBV6-4, the J call TRBJ2-7; no firm D call. This CDR3 region has 13 residues. Germline V gene sequence: CDR1 MRHNA, CDR2 SNTAGT. Trimming stripped 8 bases from V and 0 bases from J, with 11 bases between. This CDR3 is CASVYTSSYEQYF. As DNA, the CDR3 is TGTGCCAGCGTTTACACGAGCTCCTACGAGCAGTACTTC.

The rearrangement links TRBV7-6 to TRBJ1-4, with a weak D call TRBD1 (5 bases). With 4 bases removed from V and 1 base from J, the gap between germline ends came to 13 bases. Germline CDR1 reads SGHVS; CDR2 reads FNYEAQ. The CDR3 has 16 amino acids. In nucleotides, the CDR3 is TGTGCCAGCAGCTCCGAGGGGTTCCTAACTAATGAAAAACTGTTTTTT. Encoded protein: CASSSEGFLTNEKLFF. Drawing the rest from reference TRBV7-6 and TRBJ1-4, the complete variable domain is GAGVSQSPRYKVTKRGQDVALRCDPISGHVSLYWYRQALGQGPEFLTYFNYEAQQDKSGLPNDRFSAERPEGSISTLTIQRTEQRDSAMYRCASSSEGFLTNEKLFFGSGTQLSVL.

The chain joins TRBV4-2 to TRBJ1-1; D is perhaps TRBD1 (5 bases). Per germline, CDR1 LGHNA and CDR2 YNFKEQ. The CDR3 extends over 14 amino acids. V was trimmed by 4 bases and J by 1 base, leaving 10 bases between them. CDR3 protein: CASSPGRANTEAFF. The CDR3 coding sequence is TGTGCCAGCAGCCCAGGGCGCGCGAACACTGAAGCTTTCTTT.

This clone was observed a handful of times. The gene calls are TRBV27 and TRBJ2-7; D is possibly TRBD2 (6 bases). The germline V gene has CDR1 MNHEY and CDR2 SMNVEV (reference sequence). V lost 7 bases and J 7 bases, leaving 14 bases between the germline ends. The length of the CDR3 is 12 residues. CDR3 protein: CASKGGGREQYF. The CDR3 coding sequence is TGTGCCAGCAAAGGTGGGGGGAGAGAGCAGTACTTC.

The chain uses TRBV7-9 and TRBJ2-2; D gene ambiguous. The V gene lost 5 bases and the J gene lost 8 bases, with 9 bases spanning the gap. The CDR3 is 12 amino acids. Germline V gene data show CDR1 as SEHNR and CDR2 as FQNEAQ (reference sequence). The CDR3 DNA is TGTGCCAGCAGCCCGCCGTTTGGGGAGCTGTTTTTT. Translation gives CASSPPFGELFF.

The V gene is TRBV7-3, the J gene TRBJ2-7; tentative D call: TRBD1 (6 bases). This CDR3 is built from 14 residues. Germline CDR1 and CDR2: SGHTA and FQGTGA. Deletions cut 5 bases from V and 3 bases from J, with 14 bases between. The CDR3 DNA reads TGTGCCAGCAGCCAACAGGGACCGGGCTACGAGCAGTACTTC. Its translation is CASSQQGPGYEQYF.

This clone was recorded once. The genes are TRBV4-1 and TRBJ2-1; D call uncertain. V shed 0 bases and J shed 9 bases, with 9 bases lying between them. The CDR3 is 13 residues long. Germline CDR1 MGHRA, CDR2 YSYEKL. Written as DNA, the CDR3 is TGCGCCAGCAGCCAAGATGGCCGCGGTGAGCAGTTCTTC. Protein: CASSQDGRGEQFF.

This CDR3 is CSVEPGLNTEAFF. The CDR3 nucleotides are TGCAGCGTTGAACCAGGGTTGAACACTGAAGCTTTCTTT. This chain joins TRBV29-1 and TRBJ1-1; D is perhaps TRBD1 (5 bases). The CDR3 contains 13 residues. V was shortened by 2 bases and J by 0 bases, with 7 bases between the two germline ends. The germline gives CDR1 SQVTM, CDR2 ANQGSEA.

The table lists this clone with a count of one. This chain links TRBV9 with TRBJ2-7; maybe TRBD1 (6 bases). CDR3 length: 14 amino acids. CDR1 is SGDLS and CDR2 is YYNGEE in the germline V gene. V lost 3 bases to trimming and J lost 4 bases, with 14 bases between them. CDR3 in amino acids: CASSAYGGLYEQYF. CDR3 coding DNA: TGTGCCAGCAGCGCCTATGGGGGCCTTTACGAGCAGTACTTC.